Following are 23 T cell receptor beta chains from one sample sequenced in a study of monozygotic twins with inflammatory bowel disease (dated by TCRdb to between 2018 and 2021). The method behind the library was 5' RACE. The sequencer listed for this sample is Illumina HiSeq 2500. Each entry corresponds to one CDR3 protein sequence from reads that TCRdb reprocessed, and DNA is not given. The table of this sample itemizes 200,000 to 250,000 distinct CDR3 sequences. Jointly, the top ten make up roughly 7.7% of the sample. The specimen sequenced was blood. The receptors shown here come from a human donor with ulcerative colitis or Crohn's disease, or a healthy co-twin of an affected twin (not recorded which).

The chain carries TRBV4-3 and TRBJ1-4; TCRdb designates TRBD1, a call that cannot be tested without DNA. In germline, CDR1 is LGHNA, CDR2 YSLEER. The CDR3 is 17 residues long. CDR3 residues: CASSQDGTGGRGEKLFF.

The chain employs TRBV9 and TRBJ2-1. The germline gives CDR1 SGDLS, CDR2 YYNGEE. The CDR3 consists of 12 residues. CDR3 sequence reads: CASSVAESEQFF.

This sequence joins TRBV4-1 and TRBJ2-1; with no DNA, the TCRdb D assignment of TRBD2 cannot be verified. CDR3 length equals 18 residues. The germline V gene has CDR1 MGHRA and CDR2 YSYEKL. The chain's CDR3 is CASSQTRGGTSSYNEQFF.

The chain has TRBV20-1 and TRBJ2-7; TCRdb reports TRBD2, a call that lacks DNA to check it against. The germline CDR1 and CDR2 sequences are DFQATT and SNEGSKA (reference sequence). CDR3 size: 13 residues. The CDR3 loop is CSATDFNSYEQYF.

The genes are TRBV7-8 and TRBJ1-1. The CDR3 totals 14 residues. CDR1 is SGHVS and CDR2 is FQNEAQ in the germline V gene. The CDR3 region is CASSPTFRTGEAFF. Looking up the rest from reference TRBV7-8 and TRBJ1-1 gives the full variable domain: GAGVSQSPRYKVAKRGQDVALRCDPISGHVSLFWYQQALGQGPEFLTYFQNEAQLDKSGLPSDRFFAERPEGSVSTLKIQRTQQEDSAVYLCASSPTFRTGEAFFGQGTRLTVV.

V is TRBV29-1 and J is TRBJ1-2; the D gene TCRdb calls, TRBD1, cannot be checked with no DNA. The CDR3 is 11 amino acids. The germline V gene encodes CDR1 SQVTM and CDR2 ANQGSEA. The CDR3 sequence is CSVERASGYTF. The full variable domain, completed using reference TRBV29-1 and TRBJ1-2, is SAVISQKPSRDICQRGTSLTIQCQVDSQVTMMFWYRQQPGQSLTLIATANQGSEATYESGFVIDKFPISRPNLTFSTLTVSNMSPEDSSIYLCSVERASGYTFGSGTRLTVV.

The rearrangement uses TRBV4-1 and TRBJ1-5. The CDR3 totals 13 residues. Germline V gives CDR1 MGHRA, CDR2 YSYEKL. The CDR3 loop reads CASSPGTNQPQHF.

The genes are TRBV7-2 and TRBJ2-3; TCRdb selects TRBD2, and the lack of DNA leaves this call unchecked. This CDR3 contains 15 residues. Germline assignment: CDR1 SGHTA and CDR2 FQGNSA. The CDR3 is CASSSLEISTDTQYF.

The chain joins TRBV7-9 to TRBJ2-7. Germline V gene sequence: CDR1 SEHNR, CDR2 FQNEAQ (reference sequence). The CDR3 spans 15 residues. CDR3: CASSLGGGISYEQYF.

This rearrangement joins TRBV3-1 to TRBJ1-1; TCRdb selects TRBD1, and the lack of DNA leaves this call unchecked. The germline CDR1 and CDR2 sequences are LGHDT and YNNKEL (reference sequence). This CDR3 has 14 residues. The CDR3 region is CASSQKTGGTEAFF.

The CDR3 region is CAISESTGDNQPQHF. The chain recombines TRBV10-3 with TRBJ1-5; without DNA, the TCRdb call of TRBD1 cannot be checked. CDR1 and CDR2 from the germline V gene are ENHRY and SYGVKD. The CDR3 has 15 residues.

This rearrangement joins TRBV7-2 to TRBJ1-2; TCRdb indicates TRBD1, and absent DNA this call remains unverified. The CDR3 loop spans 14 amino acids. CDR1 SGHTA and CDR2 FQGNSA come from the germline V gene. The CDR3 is CASSRQGERGGYTF.

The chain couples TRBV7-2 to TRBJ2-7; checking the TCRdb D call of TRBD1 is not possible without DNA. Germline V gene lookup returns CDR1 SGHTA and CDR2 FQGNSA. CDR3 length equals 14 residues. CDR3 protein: CASSSAMGGAEQYF.

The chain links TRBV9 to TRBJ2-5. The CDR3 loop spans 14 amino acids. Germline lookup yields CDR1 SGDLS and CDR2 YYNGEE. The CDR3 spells CASSVAPTYSLQYF.

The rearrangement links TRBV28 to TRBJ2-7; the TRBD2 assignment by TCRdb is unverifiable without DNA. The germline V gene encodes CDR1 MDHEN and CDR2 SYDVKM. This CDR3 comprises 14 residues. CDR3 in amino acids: CASSLGGDWNEQYF.

The CDR3 sequence is CASSQVIRAGEEKLFF. The chain links TRBV3-1 to TRBJ1-4; there is no DNA to check the TCRdb D call of TRBD1. This CDR3 has 16 amino acids. The V gene's germline CDR1 is LGHDT and CDR2 YNNKEL (reference sequence). The full variable domain, rest sourced from reference TRBV3-1 and TRBJ1-4, is DTAVSQTPKYLVTQMGNDKSIKCEQNLGHDTMYWYKQDSKKFLKIMFSYNNKELIINETVPNRFSPKSPDKAHLNLHINSLELGDSAVYFCASSQVIRAGEEKLFFGSGTQLSVL.

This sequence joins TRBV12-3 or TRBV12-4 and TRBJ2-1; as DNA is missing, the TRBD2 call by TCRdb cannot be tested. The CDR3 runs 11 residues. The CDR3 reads CASSTSDEQFF.

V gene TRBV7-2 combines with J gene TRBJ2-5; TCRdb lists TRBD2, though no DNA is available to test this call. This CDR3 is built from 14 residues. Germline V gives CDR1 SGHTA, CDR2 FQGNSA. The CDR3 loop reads CASSLQTSPETQYF.

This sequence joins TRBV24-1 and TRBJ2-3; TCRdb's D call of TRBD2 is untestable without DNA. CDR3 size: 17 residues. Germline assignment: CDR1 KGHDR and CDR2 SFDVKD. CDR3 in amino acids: CATSSGTRGKSTDTQYF.

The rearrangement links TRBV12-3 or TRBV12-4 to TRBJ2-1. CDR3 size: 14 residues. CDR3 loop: CASSFSQVYNEQFF.

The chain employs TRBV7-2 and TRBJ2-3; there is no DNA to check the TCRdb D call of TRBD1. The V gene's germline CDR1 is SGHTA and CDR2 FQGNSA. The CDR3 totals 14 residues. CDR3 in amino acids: CASRPGPESDTQYF.

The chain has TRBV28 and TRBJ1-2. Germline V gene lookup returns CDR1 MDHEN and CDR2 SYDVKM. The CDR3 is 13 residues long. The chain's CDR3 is CASRADTYYGYTF.

CDR3 loop: CSASKRQGSKVEAFF. The rearrangement uses TRBV20-1 and TRBJ1-1; TCRdb reports TRBD1, a call that lacks DNA to check it against. The CDR3 runs 15 residues. Looked up from germline, CDR1 is DFQATT and CDR2 is SNEGSKA (reference sequence).